This T cell receptor beta chain was recovered during a study of identical twins. TCRdb used MiXCR to reprocess the 5' RACE reads, holding one entry per CDR3 protein. The sample has around 690,000 distinct CDR3 sequences, about 20% seen once. Overall study results and limits: These conclusions were based on statistical analysis (cross-sectional, not following the same donors). Models underestimated out-of-frame TCR alpha sharing in monozygotic twins.

As for this clonotype: The target antigen is unknown.

Germline V gives CDR1 SEHNR, CDR2 FQNEAQ (reference sequence). Trimming removed 2 bases at V and 2 bases at J, with 9 bases between. The CDR3 contains 15 residues. Separately, the same data were catalogued under a study of T cells expressing NK-cell markers. That report notes: The sequencing cohort of eight donors included seven HCMV-seropositive individuals and one seronegative individual. The contribution of dominant NKG2C+ clonotypes to CD8+ T cells in a handful of donors was 1.0-7.0%.

The receptor was isolated from a woman between 18 and 29 years old in good health. The sequencing sample was made of PBMCs. The rearrangement links TRBV7-9 to TRBJ2-2, with D tentatively TRBD2 (6 bases). This CDR3 reads CASSLNSGNTGELFF. The CDR3 DNA follows: TGTGCCAGCAGCTTAAATAGCGGAAACACCGGGGAGCTGTTTTTT.